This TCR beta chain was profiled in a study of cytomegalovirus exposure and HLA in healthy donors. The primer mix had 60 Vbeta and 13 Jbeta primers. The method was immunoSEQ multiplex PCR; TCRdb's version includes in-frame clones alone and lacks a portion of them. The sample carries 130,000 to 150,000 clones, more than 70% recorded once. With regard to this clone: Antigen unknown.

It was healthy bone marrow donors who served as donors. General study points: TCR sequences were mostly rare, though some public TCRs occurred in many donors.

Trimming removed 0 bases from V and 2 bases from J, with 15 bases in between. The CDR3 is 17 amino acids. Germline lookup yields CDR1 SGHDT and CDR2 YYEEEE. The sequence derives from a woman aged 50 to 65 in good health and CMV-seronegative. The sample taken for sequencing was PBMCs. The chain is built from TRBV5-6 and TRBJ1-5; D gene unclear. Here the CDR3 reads CASSLGPAGPRNQPQHF. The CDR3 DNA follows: TGTGCCAGCAGCTTGGGTCCAGCAGGCCCTCGCAATCAGCCCCAGCATTTT. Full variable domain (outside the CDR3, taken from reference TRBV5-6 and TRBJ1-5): DAGVTQSPTHLIKTRGQQVTLRCSPKSGHDTVSWYQQALGQGPQFIFQYYEEEERQRGNFPDRFSGHQFPNYSSELNVNALLLGDSALYLCASSLGPAGPRNQPQHFGDGTRLSIL.